This T cell receptor (beta chain) was recorded in a study of CD8+CD57+ T cells in acquired aplastic anemia. Study-wide context: There were roughly 10 million reads, on average, for CD4+ cells from healthy donors.

The germline CDR1 and CDR2 sequences are MNHEY and SVGEGT. The germline V and J ends were trimmed by 6 bases and 0 bases, with 8 bases remaining between them. The CDR3 covers 13 residues. This clonotype came up a few times. The target antigen is unknown. A much larger clone sits a single nucleotide away, making a read error possible. Genomic DNA served as template for TCR beta VDJ and CDR3 profiling. One entry per CDR3 protein results from TCRdb running MiXCR on the reads. This table has about 220,000 distinct CDR3 sequences, approximately 35% appearing once. General study findings and limits: The number of CD8+ CDR3 sequences shared by patients and controls was about 30.

The TCR originated in a human donor in good health, serving as a control. The chain carries TRBV6-2 or TRBV6-3 and TRBJ1-1; D unresolved. Sequences were obtained from sorted CD4+, CD8+, or CD8+CD57+ T cells (not recorded which) from PBMCs. The CDR3 spells CASRVSMNTEAFF. CDR3 in DNA: TGTGCCAGCAGGGTCAGTATGAACACTGAAGCTTTCTTT.